The following is a T cell receptor beta chain sequence with its context. Its recognized antigen is unknown. The record has no base qualities; no much larger clone is one base away. The data belong to a study of blood T cell repertoires in COVID-19 (TCRdb year 2020). General notes on the study: Collaborator samples came from the United States, Italy and Spain and covered acute and convalescent phases of COVID-19. The prospective study material was composed of cDNA or gDNA derived from T cells, B-cell-depleted T cells, or PBMCs. Deeply sampled blood TCRbeta repertoires from subjects exposed to, actively infected with, or recovered from COVID-19 were included in the dataset. The repertoires were released in a freely available public database meant as a resource for research on the immune response to SARS-CoV-2. Samples came from the ongoing ImmuneRACE study (first 160 participants) plus 1,254 subjects from 6 global collaborators. Nearly every sample came with metadata listing a de-identified subject ID, COVID-19 status, age in years and sex. Where available, HLA class I and class II types were obtained from metadata supplied by the sample provider rather than from assay-based typing. Results and caveats for the whole study, not just this receptor: The amount of clinical and demographic metadata varied by source and participant and was provided uncurated.

At one collaborating source in Seattle, patients were enrolled during active infection and were followed longitudinally through the course of disease. Whole blood was collected in K2EDTA tubes by collaborating institutions according to the institutions' own protocols. Collaborator samples were shipped for TCRbeta analysis as frozen whole blood, isolated PBMCs, or DNA extracted from either sample type. The CDR3 starts with the cysteine, ends with the phenylalanine, and has 16 residues. The only DNA kept is the CDR3, 48 bases in frame from the first base. V lost 3 bases and J lost 5 bases, and the count of bases not matched to a germline gene is 12. The CDR1 and CDR2 encoded by the germline V gene are MRHNA and SNTAGT. TCRbeta CDR3 regions were amplified from genomic DNA by means of the immunoSEQ Assay, a bias-controlled multiplex PCR. As for how the authors treated the data: The number of nucleated cells in each sample was estimated from the amplification of reference gene primers within the assay. To quantify the absolute abundance of each unique TCRbeta CDR3 rearrangement, sequence reads were collapsed and filtered. For each sample, productive Simpson clonality was calculated by taking the square root of Simpson's diversity index across productive rearrangements. In TCRdb, the immuneACCESS table is reduced to in-frame sequences with V and J assigned. These tables do not hold every clone; where another copy was compared, an unresolved V gene accounts for under half, and the others remain unexplained. The DNA gave D and trimming, while V, J and clone size come from that table. The sample table contains a few hundred thousand clones; only one count was recorded for 80% to 95% of them. The ten largest clones represent roughly 6.8% of the sample.

This receptor chain uses TRBV6-4 and TRBJ2-7, with 8 bases in between that match TRBD1. The clonotype was recovered from a young woman with COVID-19, enrolled during active disease. Sequencing used peripheral blood. The nucleotide sequence is TGTGCCAGCAGTGAGGAACCCGGGACAGGCAGTGACGAGCAGTACTTC. Its translation is CASSEEPGTGSDEQYF.